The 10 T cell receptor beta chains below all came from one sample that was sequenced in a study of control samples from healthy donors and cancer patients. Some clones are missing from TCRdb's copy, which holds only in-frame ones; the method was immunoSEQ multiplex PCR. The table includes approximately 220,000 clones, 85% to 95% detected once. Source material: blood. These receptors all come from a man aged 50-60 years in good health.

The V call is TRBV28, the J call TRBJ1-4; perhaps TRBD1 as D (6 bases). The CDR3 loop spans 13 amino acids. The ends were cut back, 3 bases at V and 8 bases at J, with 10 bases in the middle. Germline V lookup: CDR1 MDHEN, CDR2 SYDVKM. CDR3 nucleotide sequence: TGTGCCAGCAGTTTTGAGGACAGAGAAAAACTGTTTTTT. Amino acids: CASSFEDREKLFF.

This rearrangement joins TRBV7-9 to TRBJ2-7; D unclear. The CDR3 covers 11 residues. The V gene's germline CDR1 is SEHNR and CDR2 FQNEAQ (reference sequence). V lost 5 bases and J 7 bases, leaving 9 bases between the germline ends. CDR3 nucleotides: TGTGCCAGCAGCCTCGGCAGGGAGCAGTACTTC. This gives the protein CASSLGREQYF.

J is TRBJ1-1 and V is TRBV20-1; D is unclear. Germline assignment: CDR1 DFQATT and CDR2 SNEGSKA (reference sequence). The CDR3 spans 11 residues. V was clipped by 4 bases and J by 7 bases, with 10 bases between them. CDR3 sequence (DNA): TGCAGTGCTACCACGGCGGGTGAAGCTTTCTTT. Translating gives CSATTAGEAFF.

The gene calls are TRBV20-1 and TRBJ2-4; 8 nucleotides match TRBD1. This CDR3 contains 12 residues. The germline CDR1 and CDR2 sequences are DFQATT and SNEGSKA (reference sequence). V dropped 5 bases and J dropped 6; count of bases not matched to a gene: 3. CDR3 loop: CSARGQGNIQYF. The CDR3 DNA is TGCAGTGCTCGTGGACAGGGAAACATTCAGTACTTC.

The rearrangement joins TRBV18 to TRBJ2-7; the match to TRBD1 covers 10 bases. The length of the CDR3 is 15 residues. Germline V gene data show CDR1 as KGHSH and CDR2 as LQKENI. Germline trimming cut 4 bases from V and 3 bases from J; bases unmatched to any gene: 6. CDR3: CASSQAGQGLYEQYF. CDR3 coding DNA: TGTGCCAGCTCACAGGCGGGACAGGGGCTCTACGAGCAGTACTTC.

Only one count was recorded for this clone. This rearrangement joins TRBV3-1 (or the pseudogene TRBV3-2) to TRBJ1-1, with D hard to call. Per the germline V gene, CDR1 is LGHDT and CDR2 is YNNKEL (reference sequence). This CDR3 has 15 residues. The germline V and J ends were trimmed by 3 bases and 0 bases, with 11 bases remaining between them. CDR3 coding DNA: TGTGCCAGCAGCCACGAGAGCTACATGAACACTGAAGCTTTCTTT. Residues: CASSHESYMNTEAFF.

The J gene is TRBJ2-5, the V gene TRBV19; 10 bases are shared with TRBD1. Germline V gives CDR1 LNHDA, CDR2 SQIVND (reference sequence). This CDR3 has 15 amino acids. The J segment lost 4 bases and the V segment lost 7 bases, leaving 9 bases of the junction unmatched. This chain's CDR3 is CASTVGTGVGETQYF. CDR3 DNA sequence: TGTGCCAGTACCGTCGGGACAGGGGTTGGAGAGACCCAGTACTTC.

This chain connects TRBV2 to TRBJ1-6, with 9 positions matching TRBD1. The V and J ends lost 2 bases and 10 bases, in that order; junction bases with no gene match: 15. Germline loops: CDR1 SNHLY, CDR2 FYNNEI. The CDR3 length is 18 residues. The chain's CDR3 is CASSERDRVYLGGSPLHF. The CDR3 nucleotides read TGTGCCAGCAGTGAACGGGACAGGGTATACCTTGGTGGGTCACCCCTCCACTTT.

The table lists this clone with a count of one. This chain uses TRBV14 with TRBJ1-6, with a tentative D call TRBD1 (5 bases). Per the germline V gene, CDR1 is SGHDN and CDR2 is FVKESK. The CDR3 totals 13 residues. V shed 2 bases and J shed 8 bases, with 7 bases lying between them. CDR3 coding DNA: TGTGCCAGCAGCCAACAGGGTTATTCACCCCTCCACTTT. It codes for CASSQQGYSPLHF.

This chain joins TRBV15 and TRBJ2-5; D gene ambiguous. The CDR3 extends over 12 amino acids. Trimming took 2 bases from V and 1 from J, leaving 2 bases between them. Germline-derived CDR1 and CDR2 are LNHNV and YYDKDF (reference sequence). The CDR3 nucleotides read TGTGCCACCAGCAGACTCCAAGAGACCCAGTACTTC. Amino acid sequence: CATSRLQETQYF. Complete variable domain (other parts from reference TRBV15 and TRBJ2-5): DAMVIQNPRYQVTQFGKPVTLSCSQTLNHNVMYWYQQKSSQAPKLLFHYYDKDFNNEADTPDNFQSRRPNTSFCFLDIRSPGLGDTAMYLCATSRLQETQYFGPGTRLLVL.